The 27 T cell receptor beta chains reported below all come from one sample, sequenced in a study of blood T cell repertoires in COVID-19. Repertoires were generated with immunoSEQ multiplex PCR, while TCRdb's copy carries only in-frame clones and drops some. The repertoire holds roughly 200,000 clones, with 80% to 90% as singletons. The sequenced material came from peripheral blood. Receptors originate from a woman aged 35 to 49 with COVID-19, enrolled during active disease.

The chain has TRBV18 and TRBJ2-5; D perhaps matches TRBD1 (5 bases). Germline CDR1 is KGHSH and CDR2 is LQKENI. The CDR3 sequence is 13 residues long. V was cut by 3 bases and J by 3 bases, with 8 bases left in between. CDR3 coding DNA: TGTGCCAGCTCACCGGGGCAGGAAGAGACCCAGTACTTC. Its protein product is CASSPGQEETQYF.

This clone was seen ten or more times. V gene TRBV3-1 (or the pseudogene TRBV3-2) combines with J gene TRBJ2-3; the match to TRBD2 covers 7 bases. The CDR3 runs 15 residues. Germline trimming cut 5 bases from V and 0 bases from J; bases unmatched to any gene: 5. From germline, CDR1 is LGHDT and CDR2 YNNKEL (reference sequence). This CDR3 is CASSNSGLSTDTQYF. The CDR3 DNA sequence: TGTGCCAGCAGCAATAGCGGGCTTAGCACAGATACGCAGTATTTT.

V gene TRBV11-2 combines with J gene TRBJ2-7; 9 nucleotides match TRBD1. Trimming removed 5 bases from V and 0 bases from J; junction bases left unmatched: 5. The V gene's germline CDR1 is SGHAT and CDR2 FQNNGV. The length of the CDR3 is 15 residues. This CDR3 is CASSTWDRDSYEQYF. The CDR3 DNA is TGTGCCAGCAGCACCTGGGACAGGGACTCCTACGAGCAGTACTTC.

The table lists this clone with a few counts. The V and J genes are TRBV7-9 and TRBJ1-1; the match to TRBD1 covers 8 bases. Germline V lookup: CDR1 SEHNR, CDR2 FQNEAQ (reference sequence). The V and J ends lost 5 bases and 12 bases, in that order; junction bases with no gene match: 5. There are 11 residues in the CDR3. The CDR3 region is CASSPGGGTFF. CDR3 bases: TGTGCCAGCAGCCCAGGGGGCGGCACTTTCTTT.

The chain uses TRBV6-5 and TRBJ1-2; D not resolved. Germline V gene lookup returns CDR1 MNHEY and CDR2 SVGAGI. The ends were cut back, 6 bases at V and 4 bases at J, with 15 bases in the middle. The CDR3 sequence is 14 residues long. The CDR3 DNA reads TGTGCCAGCAGAGACGGACCCGGGAGCTATGGCTACACCTTC. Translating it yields CASRDGPGSYGYTF.

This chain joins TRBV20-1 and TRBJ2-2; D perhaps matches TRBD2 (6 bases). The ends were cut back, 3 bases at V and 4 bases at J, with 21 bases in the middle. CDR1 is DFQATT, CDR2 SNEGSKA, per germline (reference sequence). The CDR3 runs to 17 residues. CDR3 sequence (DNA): TGCAGTGCTAGTTGTGGCCCGATCCCCGGGAGCACCGGGGAGCTGTTTTTT. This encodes CSASCGPIPGSTGELFF.

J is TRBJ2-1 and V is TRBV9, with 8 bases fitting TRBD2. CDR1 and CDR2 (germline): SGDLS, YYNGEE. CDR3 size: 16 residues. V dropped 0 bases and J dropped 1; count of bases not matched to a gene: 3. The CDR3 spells CASSVAGGRSYNEQFF. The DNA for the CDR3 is TGTGCCAGCAGCGTAGCTGGCGGGAGGTCCTACAATGAGCAGTTCTTC.

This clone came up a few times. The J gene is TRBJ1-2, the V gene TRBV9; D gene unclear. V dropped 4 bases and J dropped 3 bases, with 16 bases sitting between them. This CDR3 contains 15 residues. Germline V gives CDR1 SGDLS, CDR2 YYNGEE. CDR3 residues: CASSLGRISHYGYTF. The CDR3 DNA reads TGTGCCAGCAGCCTAGGGAGGATCTCTCACTATGGCTACACCTTC.

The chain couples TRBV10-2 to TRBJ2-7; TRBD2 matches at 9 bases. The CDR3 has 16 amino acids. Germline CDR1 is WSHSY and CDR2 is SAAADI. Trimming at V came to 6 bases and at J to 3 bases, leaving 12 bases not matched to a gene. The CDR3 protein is CASRAPLAGRNYEQYF. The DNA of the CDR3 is TGCGCCAGCAGGGCCCCTCTAGCGGGAAGAAACTACGAGCAGTACTTC.

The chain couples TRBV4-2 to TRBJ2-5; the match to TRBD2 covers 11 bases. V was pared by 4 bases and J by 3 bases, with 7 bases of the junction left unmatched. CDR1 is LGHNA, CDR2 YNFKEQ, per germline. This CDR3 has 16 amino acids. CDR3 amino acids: CASSLHPTSGKETQYF. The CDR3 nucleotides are TGTGCCAGCAGCCTCCACCCGACTAGCGGGAAAGAGACCCAGTACTTC.

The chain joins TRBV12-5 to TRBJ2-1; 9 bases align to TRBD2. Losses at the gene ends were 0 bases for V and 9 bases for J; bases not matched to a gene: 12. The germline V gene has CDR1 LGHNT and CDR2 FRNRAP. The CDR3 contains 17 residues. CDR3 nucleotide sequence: TGTGCTAGTGGTTTGGTCGCCGGGACTAGCTTCCCGGGTGAGCAGTTCTTC. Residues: CASGLVAGTSFPGEQFF.

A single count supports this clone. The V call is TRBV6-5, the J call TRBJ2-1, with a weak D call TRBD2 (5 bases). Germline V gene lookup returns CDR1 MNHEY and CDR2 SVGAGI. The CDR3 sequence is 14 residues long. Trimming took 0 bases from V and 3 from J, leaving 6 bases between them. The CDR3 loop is CASSYSRVYNEQFF. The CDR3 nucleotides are TGTGCCAGCAGTTACTCGCGGGTCTACAATGAGCAGTTCTTC.

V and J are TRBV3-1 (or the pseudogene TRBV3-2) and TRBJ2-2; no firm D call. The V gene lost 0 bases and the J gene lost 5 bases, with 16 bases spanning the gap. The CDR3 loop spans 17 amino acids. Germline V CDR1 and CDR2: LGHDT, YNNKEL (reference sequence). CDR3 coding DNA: TGTGCCAGCAGCCAAGATTACAGACGTGGTGGGACCGGGGAGCTGTTTTTT. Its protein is CASSQDYRRGGTGELFF.

CDR3 in DNA: TGTGCCAGCAGTATCCGGGGAGGGGAAAAACTGTTTTTT. Translation: CASSIRGGEKLFF. The V and J genes are TRBV6-5 and TRBJ1-4; no reliable D call. CDR1 is MNHEY, CDR2 SVGAGI, per germline. Trimming cost V 5 bases and J 8 bases, with 12 bases left between them. CDR3 length: 13 residues.

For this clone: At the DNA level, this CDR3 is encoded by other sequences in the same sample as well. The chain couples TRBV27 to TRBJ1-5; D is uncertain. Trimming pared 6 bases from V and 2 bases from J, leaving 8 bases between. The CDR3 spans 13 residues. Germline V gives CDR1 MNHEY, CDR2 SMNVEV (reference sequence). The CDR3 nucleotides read TGTGCCAGCAGCCTGAGGGGCAATCAGCCCCAGCATTTT. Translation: CASSLRGNQPQHF.

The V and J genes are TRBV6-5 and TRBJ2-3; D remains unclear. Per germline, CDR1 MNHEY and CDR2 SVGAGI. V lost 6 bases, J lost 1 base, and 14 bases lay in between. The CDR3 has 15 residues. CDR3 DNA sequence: TGTGCCAGCAGCTCGACACCCCCGGGCACAGATACGCAGTATTTT. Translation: CASSSTPPGTDTQYF.

Written as DNA, the CDR3 is TGTGCCAGTAGTGTCGGGAACAGCTACACCGGGGAGCTGTTTTTT. Its protein is CASSVGNSYTGELFF. V gene TRBV19 combines with J gene TRBJ2-2; tentatively, D is TRBD2 (5 bases). Germline-derived CDR1 and CDR2 are LNHDA and SQIVND (reference sequence). The length of the CDR3 is 15 residues. The ends were cut back, 5 bases at V and 3 bases at J, with 13 bases in the middle.

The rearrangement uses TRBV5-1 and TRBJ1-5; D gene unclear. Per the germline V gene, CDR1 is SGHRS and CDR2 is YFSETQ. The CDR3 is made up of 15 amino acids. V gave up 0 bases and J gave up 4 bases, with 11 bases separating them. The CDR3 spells CASSLGPGGNQPQHF. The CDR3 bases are TGCGCCAGCAGCTTGGGTCCGGGAGGAAATCAGCCCCAGCATTTT.

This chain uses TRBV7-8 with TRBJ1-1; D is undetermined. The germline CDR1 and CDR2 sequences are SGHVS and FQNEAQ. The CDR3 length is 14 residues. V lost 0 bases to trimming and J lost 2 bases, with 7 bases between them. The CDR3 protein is CASSLAQSNTEAFF. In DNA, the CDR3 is TGTGCCAGCAGCTTAGCACAAAGTAACACTGAAGCTTTCTTT.

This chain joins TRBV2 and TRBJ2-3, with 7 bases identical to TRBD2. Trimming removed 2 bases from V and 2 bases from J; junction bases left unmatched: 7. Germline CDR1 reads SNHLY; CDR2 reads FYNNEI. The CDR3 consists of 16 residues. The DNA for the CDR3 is TGTGCCAGCAGTGAACCCCTAGCGGAGATCACAGATACGCAGTATTTT. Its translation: CASSEPLAEITDTQYF.

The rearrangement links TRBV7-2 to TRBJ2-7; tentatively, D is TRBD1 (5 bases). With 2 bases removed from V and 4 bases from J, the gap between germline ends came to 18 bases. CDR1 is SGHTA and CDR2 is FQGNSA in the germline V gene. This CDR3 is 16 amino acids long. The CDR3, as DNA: TGTGCCAGCAGCTTAAGGGCTCAGGGAAGAAAGTACGAGCAGTACGTC. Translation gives CASSLRAQGRKYEQYV.

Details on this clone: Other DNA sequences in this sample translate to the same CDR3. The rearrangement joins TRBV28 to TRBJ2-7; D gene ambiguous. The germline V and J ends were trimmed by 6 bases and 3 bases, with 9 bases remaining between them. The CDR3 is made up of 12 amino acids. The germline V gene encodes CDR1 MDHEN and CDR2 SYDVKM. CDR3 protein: CASSLGLYEQYF. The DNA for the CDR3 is TGTGCCAGCAGCCTGGGCCTCTACGAGCAGTACTTC.

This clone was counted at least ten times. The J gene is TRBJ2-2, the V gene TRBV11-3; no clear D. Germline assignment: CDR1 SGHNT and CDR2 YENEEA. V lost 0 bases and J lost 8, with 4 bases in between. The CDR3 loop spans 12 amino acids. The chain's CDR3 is CASSLEEGELFF. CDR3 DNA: TGTGCCAGCAGCTTAGAGGAGGGGGAGCTGTTTTTT.

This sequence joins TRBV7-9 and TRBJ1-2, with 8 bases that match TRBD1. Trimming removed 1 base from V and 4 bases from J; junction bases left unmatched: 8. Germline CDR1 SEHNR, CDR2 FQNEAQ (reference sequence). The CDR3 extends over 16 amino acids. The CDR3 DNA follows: TGTGCCAGCAGCTTAGGAGCCGGACAGGGAATCTATGGCTACACCTTC. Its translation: CASSLGAGQGIYGYTF.

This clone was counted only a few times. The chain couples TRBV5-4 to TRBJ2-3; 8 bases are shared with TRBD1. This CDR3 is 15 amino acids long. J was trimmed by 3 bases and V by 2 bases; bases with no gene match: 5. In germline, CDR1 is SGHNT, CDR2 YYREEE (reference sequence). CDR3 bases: TGTGCCAGCAGCTTAGACAGGGGTCGGACAGATACGCAGTATTTT. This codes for CASSLDRGRTDTQYF.

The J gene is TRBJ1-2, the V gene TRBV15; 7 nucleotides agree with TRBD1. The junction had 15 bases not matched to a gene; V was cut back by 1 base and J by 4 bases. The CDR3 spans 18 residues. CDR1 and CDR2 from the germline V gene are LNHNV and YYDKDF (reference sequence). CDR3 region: CATSRVGGRGSFGYGYTF. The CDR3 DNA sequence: TGTGCCACCAGCAGAGTAGGAGGCAGGGGGTCCTTCGGCTATGGCTACACCTTC.

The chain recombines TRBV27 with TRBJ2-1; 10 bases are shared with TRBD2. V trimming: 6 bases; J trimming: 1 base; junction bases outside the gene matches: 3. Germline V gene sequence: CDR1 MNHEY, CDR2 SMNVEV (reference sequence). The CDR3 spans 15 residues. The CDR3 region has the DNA TGTGCCAGCAGAAGAGCGGGAGGGTCCTACAATGAGCAGTTCTTC. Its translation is CASRRAGGSYNEQFF.